This T cell receptor (beta chain) was captured by sequencing in a study of Ad26.COV2.S vaccination and SARS-CoV-2 variants. Regarding treatment: over 15 received Ad26.COV2.S at low or high dose, single or two shots; several received placebo; per-sample allocation not given. Day 63 after the first vaccine or placebo injection was the time point for sampling. Germline V CDR1 and CDR2: SGHTA, FQGNSA. V was clipped by 8 bases and J by 7 bases, with 18 bases between them. There are 13 residues in the CDR3. TCRdb keeps only in-frame clones here, not all; method: immunoSEQ multiplex PCR. Here the sample spans 250,000 to 300,000 clones, 80% to 90% being singletons.

The chain uses TRBV7-2 and TRBJ2-7; D is perhaps TRBD1 (5 bases). The sequence was collected from a person between 18 and 60 years old who received the Ad26.COV2.S COVID-19 vaccine or a placebo. The specimen comprised peripheral blood, sampled in a trial of Ad26.COV2.S vaccine versus placebo. The CDR3 coding sequence is TGTGCCAGCGGCTCAGTGGGGCGGCGGGAGCAGTACTTC. Amino acid sequence: CASGSVGRREQYF.